This T cell receptor (beta chain) emerged from a study of metastatic and nonmetastatic thyroid tumors. Study-wide context: For malignant and benign thyroid patients, tumor or nodule tissue and blood were the sources whose repertoires were compared. Overall study findings and caveats: Within blood and tumor, benign nodules reportedly had significantly lower TCR beta diversity than malignant thyroid tumors did.

The CDR3 is 14 residues long. Deletions cut 5 bases from V and 2 bases from J, with 12 bases between. Germline values: CDR1 SEHNR, CDR2 FQNEAQ (reference sequence). Prior to thyroid surgery, none of the patients had received any treatment. This clone rates as medium-sized. Its matching antigen is unknown. Under the authors' procedure: Variation in CDR3 across clinicopathological groups served as the basis for constructing a distant-metastasis classifier in papillary thyroid cancer. TCRdb re-called clones via MiXCR from the PCR reads. The V and J calls shown here were made by TCRdb, not taken from the authors' results. Of 6,000 or so clones in the sample, around 28% were seen once.

What was sequenced was adjacent normal tissue. This TCR was recovered from a female donor with papillary thyroid cancer or a benign thyroid nodule (not recorded which). Some clones in this sample may be carry-over from other donors' samples. The genes are TRBV7-9 and TRBJ1-2, with D possibly matching TRBD1 (5 bases). The CDR3 here is CASSPGHENYGYTF. The CDR3, as DNA: TGTGCCAGCAGCCCAGGGCATGAGAACTATGGCTACACCTTC.